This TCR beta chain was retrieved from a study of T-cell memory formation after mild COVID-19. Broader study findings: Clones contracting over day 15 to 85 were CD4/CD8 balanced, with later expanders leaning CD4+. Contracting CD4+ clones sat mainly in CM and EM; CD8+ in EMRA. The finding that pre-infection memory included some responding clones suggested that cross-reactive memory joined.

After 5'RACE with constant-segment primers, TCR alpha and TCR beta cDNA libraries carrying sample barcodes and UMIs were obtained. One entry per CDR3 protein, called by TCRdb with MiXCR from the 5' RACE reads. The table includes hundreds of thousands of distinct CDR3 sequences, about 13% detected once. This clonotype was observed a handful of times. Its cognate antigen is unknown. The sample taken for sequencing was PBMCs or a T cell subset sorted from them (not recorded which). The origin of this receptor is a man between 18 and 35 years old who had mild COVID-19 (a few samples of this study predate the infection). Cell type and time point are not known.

Here the CDR3 reads CASSVRSSGGNEQFF. Here the CDR3 DNA reads TGTGCCAGCAGCGTAAGGTCTAGCGGGGGCAATGAGCAGTTCTTC. V and J are TRBV9 and TRBJ2-1, with 10 bases fitting TRBD2. Losses at the gene ends were 1 base for V and 6 bases for J; bases not matched to a gene: 4. The length of the CDR3 is 15 residues. The germline V gene has CDR1 SGDLS and CDR2 YYNGEE.